The next 6 T cell receptor beta chains were all read from a single sample in a study of blood T cell repertoires in COVID-19. Repertoires were generated with immunoSEQ multiplex PCR, while TCRdb's copy carries only in-frame clones and drops some. The sample holds roughly 240,000 clones; roughly 88% are singletons and the top ten take around 2.4%. The source material was peripheral blood. The receptors come from a man between 35 and 55 years old who had recovered from COVID-19.

V is TRBV2 and J is TRBJ2-5, with a weak D call TRBD1 (5 bases). V lost 5 bases, J lost 5 bases, and 9 bases lay in between. The CDR3 totals 12 residues. Germline loops: CDR1 SNHLY, CDR2 FYNNEI. CDR3 amino acids: CASSQGRETQYF. CDR3 coding DNA: TGTGCCAGCAGTCAGGGTCGTGAGACCCAGTACTTC. The whole variable domain, filled in from reference TRBV2 and TRBJ2-5, reads EPEVTQTPSHQVTQMGQEVILRCVPISNHLYFYWYRQILGQKVEFLVSFYNNEISEKSEIFDDQFSVERPDGSNFTLKIRSTKLEDSAMYFCASSQGRETQYFGPGTRLLVL.

The chain uses TRBV6-4 and TRBJ1-2, with D possibly being TRBD1 (5 bases). Germline CDR1 and CDR2: MRHNA and SNTAGT. This CDR3 contains 15 residues. V dropped 2 bases and J dropped 7 bases, with 17 bases sitting between them. CDR3 sequence reads: CASSDGSGGPGGYTF. CDR3 nucleotide sequence: TGTGCCAGCAGTGACGGTTCGGGGGGTCCGGGTGGCTACACCTTC.

The CDR3 spells CASSSVLPAGTGELFF. CDR3 nucleotides: TGTGCCAGCAGTTCCGTCTTGCCTGCGGGCACCGGGGAGCTGTTTTTT. This rearrangement joins TRBV6-2 or TRBV6-3 to TRBJ2-2, with D possibly matching TRBD2 (5 bases). Germline CDR1 MNHEY, CDR2 SVGEGT. The CDR3 has 16 residues. The germline V and J ends were trimmed by 4 bases and 4 bases, with 16 bases remaining between them.

The V gene is TRBV7-8, the J gene TRBJ2-2; the D is unclear. This CDR3 contains 15 residues. Germline V gives CDR1 SGHVS, CDR2 FQNEAQ. The V end was cut by 1 base, the J end by 0 bases, with 6 bases between. The CDR3 is CASSLEATNTGELFF. CDR3 coding DNA: TGTGCCAGCAGCTTAGAAGCCACGAACACCGGGGAGCTGTTTTTT.

The chain joins TRBV27 to TRBJ2-3; 9 bases agree with TRBD1. The CDR3 totals 16 residues. Looked up from germline, CDR1 is MNHEY and CDR2 is SMNVEV (reference sequence). V lost 2 bases, J lost 5 bases, and 8 bases stayed unmatched. The CDR3 DNA sequence: TGTGCCAGCAGTTTACCCACAGGGGGCGTTGGAGATACGCAGTATTTT. Amino acid sequence: CASSLPTGGVGDTQYF.

The chain couples TRBV5-4 to TRBJ2-1, with 7 nucleotides matching TRBD2. Per the germline V gene, CDR1 is SGHNT and CDR2 is YYREEE (reference sequence). V was pared by 4 bases and J by 5 bases, with 6 bases of the junction left unmatched. The length of the CDR3 is 14 residues. The chain's CDR3 is CASSPSGTDNEQFF. As DNA, the CDR3 is TGTGCCAGCAGCCCAAGCGGGACTGACAATGAGCAGTTCTTC. The whole variable domain, remainder taken from reference TRBV5-4 and TRBJ2-1, is ETGVTQSPTHLIKTRGQQVTLRCSSQSGHNTVSWYQQALGQGPQFIFQYYREEENGRGNFPPRFSGLQFPNYSSELNVNALELDDSALYLCASSPSGTDNEQFFGPGTRLTVL.